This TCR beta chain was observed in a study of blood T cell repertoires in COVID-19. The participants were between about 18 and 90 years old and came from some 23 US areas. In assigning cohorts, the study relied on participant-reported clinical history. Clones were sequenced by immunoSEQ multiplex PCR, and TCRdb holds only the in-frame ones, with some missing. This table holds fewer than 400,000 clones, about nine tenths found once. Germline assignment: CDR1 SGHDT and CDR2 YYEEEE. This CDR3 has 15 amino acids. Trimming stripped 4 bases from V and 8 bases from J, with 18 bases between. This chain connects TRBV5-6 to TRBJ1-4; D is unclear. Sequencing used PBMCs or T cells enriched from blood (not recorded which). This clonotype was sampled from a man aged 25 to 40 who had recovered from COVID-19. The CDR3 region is CASSVNGSPGEKLFF. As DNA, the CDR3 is TGTGCCAGCAGCGTTAACGGGAGTCCTGGAGAAAAACTGTTTTTT.